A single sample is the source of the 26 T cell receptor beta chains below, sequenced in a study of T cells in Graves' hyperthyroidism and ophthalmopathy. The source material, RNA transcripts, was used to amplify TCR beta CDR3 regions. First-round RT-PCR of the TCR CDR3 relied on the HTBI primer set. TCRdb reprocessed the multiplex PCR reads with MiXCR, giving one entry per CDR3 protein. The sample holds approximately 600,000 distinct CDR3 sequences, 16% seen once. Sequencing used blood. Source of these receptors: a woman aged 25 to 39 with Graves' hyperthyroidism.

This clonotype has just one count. The CDR3 coding sequence is TGTGCCACCAGCAGAGTCCCCGCAGCGACAGATACGCAGTATTTT. Protein sequence: CATSRVPAATDTQYF. V usage is TRBV15 and J usage is TRBJ2-3; D unresolved. There are 15 residues in the CDR3. V was trimmed by 1 base and J by 3 bases, leaving 11 bases between them. Germline lookup yields CDR1 LNHNV and CDR2 YYDKDF (reference sequence).

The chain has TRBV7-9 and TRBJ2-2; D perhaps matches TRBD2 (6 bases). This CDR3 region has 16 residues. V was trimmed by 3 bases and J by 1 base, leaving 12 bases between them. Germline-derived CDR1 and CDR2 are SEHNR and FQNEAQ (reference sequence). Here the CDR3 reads CASSFRDLLNTGELFF. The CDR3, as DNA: TGTGCCAGCAGCTTCAGGGACTTACTGAACACCGGGGAGCTGTTTTTT.

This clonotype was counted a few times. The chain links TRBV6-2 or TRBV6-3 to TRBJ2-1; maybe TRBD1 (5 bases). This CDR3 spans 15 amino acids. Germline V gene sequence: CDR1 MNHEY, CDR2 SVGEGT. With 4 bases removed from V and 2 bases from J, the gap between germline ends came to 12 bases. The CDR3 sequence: CASSSDTSTYNEQFF. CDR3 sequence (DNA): TGTGCCAGCAGTTCGGACACGTCAACCTACAATGAGCAGTTCTTC.

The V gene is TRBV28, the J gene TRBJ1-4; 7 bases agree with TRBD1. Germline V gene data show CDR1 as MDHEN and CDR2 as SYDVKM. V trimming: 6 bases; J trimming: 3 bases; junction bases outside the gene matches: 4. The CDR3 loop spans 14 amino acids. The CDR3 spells CASRSGTANEKLFF. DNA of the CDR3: TGTGCCAGCAGAAGCGGGACAGCTAATGAAAAACTGTTTTTT. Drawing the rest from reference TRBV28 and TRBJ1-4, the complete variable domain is DVKVTQSSRYLVKRTGEKVFLECVQDMDHENMFWYRQDPGLGLRLIYFSYDVKMKEKGDIPEGYSVSREKKERFSLILESASTNQTSMYLCASRSGTANEKLFFGSGTQLSVL.

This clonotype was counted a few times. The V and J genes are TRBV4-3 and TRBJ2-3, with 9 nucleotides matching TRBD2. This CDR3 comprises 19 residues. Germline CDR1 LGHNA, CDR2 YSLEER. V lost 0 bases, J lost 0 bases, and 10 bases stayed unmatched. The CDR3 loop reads CASSQESGTSKSSTDTQYF. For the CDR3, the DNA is TGCGCCAGCAGCCAAGAAAGTGGGACTAGCAAGTCCAGCACAGATACGCAGTATTTT.

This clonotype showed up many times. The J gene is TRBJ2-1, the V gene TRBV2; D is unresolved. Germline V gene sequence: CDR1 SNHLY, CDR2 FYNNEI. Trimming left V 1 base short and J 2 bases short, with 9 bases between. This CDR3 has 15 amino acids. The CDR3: CASSEGPFPYNEQFF. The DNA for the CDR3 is TGTGCCAGCAGTGAAGGGCCCTTCCCCTACAATGAGCAGTTCTTC.

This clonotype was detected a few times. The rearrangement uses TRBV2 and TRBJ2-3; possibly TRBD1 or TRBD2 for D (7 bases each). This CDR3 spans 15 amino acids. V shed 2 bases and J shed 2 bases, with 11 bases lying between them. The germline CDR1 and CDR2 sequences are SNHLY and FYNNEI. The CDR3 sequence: CASSEQGGHTDTQYF. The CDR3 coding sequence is TGTGCCAGCAGTGAACAGGGGGGGCACACAGATACGCAGTATTTT.

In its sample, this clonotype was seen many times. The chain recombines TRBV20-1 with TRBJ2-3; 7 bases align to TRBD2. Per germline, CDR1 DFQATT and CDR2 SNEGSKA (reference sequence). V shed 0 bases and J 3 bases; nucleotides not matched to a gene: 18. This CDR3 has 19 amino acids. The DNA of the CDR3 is TGCAGTGCTAGAGATGATTTTCGGGCTAGCGGTAAAGTGACAGATACGCAGTATTTT. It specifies CSARDDFRASGKVTDTQYF.

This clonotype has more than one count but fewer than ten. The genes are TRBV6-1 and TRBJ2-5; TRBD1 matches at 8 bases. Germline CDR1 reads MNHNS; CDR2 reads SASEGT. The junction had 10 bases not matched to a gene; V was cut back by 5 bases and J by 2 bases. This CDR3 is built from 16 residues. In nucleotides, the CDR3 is TGTGCCAGCAGTCCCCGGACAGGGTCTCCTCAAGAGACCCAGTACTTC. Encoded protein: CASSPRTGSPQETQYF.

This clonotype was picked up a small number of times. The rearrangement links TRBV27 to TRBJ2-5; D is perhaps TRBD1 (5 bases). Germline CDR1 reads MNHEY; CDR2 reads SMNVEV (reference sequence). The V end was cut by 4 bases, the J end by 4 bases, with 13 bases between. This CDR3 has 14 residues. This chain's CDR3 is CASSSTALGETQYF. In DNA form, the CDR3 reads TGTGCCAGCAGTTCGACAGCTCTAGGAGAGACCCAGTACTTC.

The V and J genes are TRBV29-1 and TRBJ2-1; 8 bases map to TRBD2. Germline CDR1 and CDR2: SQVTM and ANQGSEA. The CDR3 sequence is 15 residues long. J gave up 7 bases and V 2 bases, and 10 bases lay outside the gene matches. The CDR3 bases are TGCAGCGTTGAAATGGGACTAGACGGCCGGAATGAGCAGTTCTTC. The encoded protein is CSVEMGLDGRNEQFF.

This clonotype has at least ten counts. The CDR3 DNA sequence: TGTGCCAGCAAGGGGGGGGGAAACACCATATATTTT. This translates into CASKGGGNTIYF. The chain links TRBV7-2 to TRBJ1-3, with D possibly TRBD1 on 6 matching bases. The germline V and J ends were trimmed by 7 bases and 4 bases, with 8 bases remaining between them. The CDR3 extends over 12 amino acids. Germline lookup yields CDR1 SGHTA and CDR2 FQGNSA.

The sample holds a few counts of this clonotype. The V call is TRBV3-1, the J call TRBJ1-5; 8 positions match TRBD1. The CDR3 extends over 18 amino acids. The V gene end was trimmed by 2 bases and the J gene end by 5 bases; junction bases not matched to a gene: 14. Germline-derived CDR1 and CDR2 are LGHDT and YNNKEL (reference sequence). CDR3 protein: CASSQYPRGRFGDQPQHF. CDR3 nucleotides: TGTGCCAGCAGCCAATACCCCAGGGGGCGCTTTGGTGATCAGCCCCAGCATTTT.

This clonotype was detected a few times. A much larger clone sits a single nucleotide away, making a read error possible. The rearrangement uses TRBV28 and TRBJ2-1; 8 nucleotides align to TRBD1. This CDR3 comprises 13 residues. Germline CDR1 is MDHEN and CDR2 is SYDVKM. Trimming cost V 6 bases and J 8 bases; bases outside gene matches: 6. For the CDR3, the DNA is TGTGCCAGCAGCATAAACAGGGGGTATGAGCAGTTCTTC. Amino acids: CASSINRGYEQFF. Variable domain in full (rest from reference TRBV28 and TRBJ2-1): DVKVTQSSRYLVKRTGEKVFLECVQDMDHENMFWYRQDPGLGLRLIYFSYDVKMKEKGDIPEGYSVSREKKERFSLILESASTNQTSMYLCASSINRGYEQFFGPGTRLTVL.

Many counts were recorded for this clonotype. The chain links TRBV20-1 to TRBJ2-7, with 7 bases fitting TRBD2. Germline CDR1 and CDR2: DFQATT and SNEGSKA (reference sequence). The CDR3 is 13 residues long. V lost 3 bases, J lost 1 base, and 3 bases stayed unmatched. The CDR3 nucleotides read TGCAGTGCTAGTGGGGGGGAGTCCTACGAGCAGTACTTC. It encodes CSASGGESYEQYF.

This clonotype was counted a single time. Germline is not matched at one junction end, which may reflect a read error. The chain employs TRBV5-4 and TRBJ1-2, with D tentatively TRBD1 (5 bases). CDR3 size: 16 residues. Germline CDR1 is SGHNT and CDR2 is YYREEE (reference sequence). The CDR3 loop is CASSRTLRGRVEGYTF. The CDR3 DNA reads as TGCGCCAGCAGCCGGACCCTACGGGGACGGGTAGAGGGCTACACCTTC.

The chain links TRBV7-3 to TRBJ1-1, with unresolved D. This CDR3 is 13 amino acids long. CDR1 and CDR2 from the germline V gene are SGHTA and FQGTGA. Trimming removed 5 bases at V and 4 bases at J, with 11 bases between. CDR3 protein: CASSPSRGTEAFF. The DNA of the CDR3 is TGTGCCAGCAGCCCTAGCCGGGGCACTGAAGCTTTCTTT.

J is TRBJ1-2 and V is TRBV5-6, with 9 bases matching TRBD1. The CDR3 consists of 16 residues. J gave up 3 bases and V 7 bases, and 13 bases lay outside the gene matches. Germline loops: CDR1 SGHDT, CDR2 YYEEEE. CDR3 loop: CASSGLRDRAYYGYTF. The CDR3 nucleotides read TGTGCCAGCTCCGGGCTCCGGGACAGGGCGTACTATGGCTACACCTTC.

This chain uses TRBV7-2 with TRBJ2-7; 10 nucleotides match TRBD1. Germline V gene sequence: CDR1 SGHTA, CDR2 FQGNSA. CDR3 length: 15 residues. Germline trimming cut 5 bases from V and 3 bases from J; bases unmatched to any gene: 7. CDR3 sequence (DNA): TGTGCCAGCAGCCCGGGTTGGACAGGGGGCTACGAGCAGTACTTC. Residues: CASSPGWTGGYEQYF.

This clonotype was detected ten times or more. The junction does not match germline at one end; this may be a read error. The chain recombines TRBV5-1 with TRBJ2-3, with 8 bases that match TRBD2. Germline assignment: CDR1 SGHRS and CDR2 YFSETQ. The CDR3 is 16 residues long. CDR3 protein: CASSLEASGSTDTQYF. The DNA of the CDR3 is TGTGCCAGCAGCTTAGAGGCTAGCGGGAGCACAGATACGCAGTATTTT. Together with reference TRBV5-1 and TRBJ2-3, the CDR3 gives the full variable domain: KAGVTQTPRYLIKTRGQQVTLSCSPISGHRSVSWYQQTPGQGLQFLFEYFSETQRNKGNFPGRFSGRQFSNSRSEMNVSTLELGDSALYLCASSLEASGSTDTQYFGPGTRLTVL.

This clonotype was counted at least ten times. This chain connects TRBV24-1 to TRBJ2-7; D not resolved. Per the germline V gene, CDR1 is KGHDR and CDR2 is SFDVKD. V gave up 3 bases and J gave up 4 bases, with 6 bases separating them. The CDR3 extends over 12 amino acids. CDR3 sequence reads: CATSDNEYEQYF. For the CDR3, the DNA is TGTGCCACCAGTGATAATGAATACGAGCAGTACTTC.

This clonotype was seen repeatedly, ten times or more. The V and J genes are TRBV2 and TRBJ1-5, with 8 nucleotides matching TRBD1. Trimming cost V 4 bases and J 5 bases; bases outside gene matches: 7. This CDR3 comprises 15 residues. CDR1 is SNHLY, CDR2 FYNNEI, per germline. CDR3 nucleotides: TGTGCCAGCAGTGGGGACAGGACTAACTATCAGCCCCAGCATTTT. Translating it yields CASSGDRTNYQPQHF.

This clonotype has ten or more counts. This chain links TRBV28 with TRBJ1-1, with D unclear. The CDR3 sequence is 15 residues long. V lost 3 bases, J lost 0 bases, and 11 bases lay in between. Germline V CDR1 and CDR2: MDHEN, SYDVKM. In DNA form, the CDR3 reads TGTGCCAGCAGTTTGAGTGCCCCGGTGAACACTGAAGCTTTCTTT. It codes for CASSLSAPVNTEAFF. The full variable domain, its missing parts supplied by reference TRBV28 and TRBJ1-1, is DVKVTQSSRYLVKRTGEKVFLECVQDMDHENMFWYRQDPGLGLRLIYFSYDVKMKEKGDIPEGYSVSREKKERFSLILESASTNQTSMYLCASSLSAPVNTEAFFGQGTRLTVV.

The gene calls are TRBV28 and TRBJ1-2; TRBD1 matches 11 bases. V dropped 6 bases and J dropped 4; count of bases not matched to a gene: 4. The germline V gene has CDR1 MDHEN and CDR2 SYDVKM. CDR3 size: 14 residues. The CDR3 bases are TGTGCCAGCAGCTGGACAGGGGGCATCTATGGCTACACCTTC. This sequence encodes CASSWTGGIYGYTF.

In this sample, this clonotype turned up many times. The DNA of the CDR3 is TGCGCCAGCAGGGGACGGCTGAACACTGAAGCTTTCTTT. Translation gives CASRGRLNTEAFF. The chain couples TRBV5-1 to TRBJ1-1, with D maybe TRBD1 (5 bases). Germline lookup yields CDR1 SGHRS and CDR2 YFSETQ. Trimming shortened V by 5 bases and J by 0 bases, and 8 bases separated the two germline ends. The CDR3 covers 13 residues.

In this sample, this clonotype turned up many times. CDR3 sequence reads: CASSESGYEQFF. The DNA for the CDR3 is TGTGCCAGCAGTGAGTCCGGGTATGAGCAGTTCTTC. The chain is built from TRBV2 and TRBJ2-1, with no clear D. CDR1 SNHLY and CDR2 FYNNEI come from the germline V gene. The ends were cut back, 3 bases at V and 8 bases at J, with 8 bases in the middle. The CDR3 length is 12 residues.